These T cell receptor beta chains were read from a single sample in a study of blood T cell repertoires in COVID-19. Libraries were prepared by immunoSEQ multiplex PCR; TCRdb keeps only in-frame clonotypes and omits some of them. The table has about 180,000 clones, approximately 89% seen once. Source material: PBMCs or T cells enriched from blood (not recorded which). These TCRs come from a woman aged 35 to 49 with acute COVID-19. The CDR3 runs from the conserved cysteine through the conserved F or W. The D gene is left open where the match is weak.

V gene	D gene	J gene	CDR3 protein
TRBV2	TRBD1	TRBJ1-3	CASVTGGIGGPGGNTIYF
TRBV4-1	.	TRBJ1-2	CASSQDRAPTGYTF
TRBV4-1	TRBD1	TRBJ1-1	CASSQSRDRRMNTEAFF
TRBV2	TRBD1	TRBJ1-2	CASSVGGGYTF
TRBV27	.	TRBJ2-7	CASSLGISYEQYF
TRBV7-9	.	TRBJ1-5	CASSSQGYSNQPQHF
TRBV7-2	TRBD2	TRBJ2-2	CASSVTSGANTGELFF
TRBV4-3	.	TRBJ2-6	CASSQDRRPLSGANVLTF
TRBV18	.	TRBJ1-4	CASSDRDTEKLFF
TRBV27	.	TRBJ2-5	CASSLWGEETQYF
TRBV10-3	TRBD2	TRBJ2-2	CAISEASGTGELFF
TRBV28	.	TRBJ2-7	CASSPRIHEQYF
TRBV29-1	TRBD2	TRBJ2-7	CSVCVGLAGSYEQYF
TRBV28	.	TRBJ1-4	CASSLPGTATNEKLFF
TRBV10-2	TRBD1	TRBJ2-2	CASEGGPGELFF
TRBV27	.	TRBJ1-6	CASSLWGRSPLHF
TRBV2	.	TRBJ2-7	CASTEGARRYEQYF
TRBV5-1	.	TRBJ1-2	CASRVGIYSRLPTDNYGYTF
TRBV28	TRBD1	TRBJ1-2	CASVDRAANYGYTF
TRBV9	.	TRBJ1-1	CASSVNPQGNTEAFF
TRBV5-1	TRBD1	TRBJ1-5	CASSLQGASNQPQHF
TRBV2	.	TRBJ1-5	CASSGQTDNQPQHF
TRBV30	.	TRBJ1-1	CAWRSATNTEAFF
TRBV3-1/TRBV3-2	TRBD2	TRBJ2-5	CASSETSGGAETQYF
TRBV9	.	TRBJ2-3	CASSSGPLRGDTQYF
TRBV2	TRBD1	TRBJ2-1	CASSEARQGSGYNEQFF
TRBV7-2	.	TRBJ2-7	CASSPRGGGDYEQYF
TRBV6-5	.	TRBJ1-5	CASSMSTEPNQPQHF